This entry features one T cell receptor (beta chain) sequence. The antigen is not known. This sample was taken from a study of T-cell reconstitution after alpha-beta-depleted transplantation in children. Study findings and constraints: The main origin of T-cell counts and diversity one year after transplant was newly produced T cells. In patients about two months after transplant, alpha-beta T cells reportedly arose from several hundred expanded graft clones.

Construction of the TCRbeta library involved unique molecular identifiers. TCRdb processed the PCR reads anew with MiXCR; each CDR3 protein has one entry. The sample includes over 100,000 distinct CDR3 sequences, 6% to 9% of them seen just once. CDR1 and CDR2 from the germline V gene are MNHNY and SVGAGI (reference sequence). The ends were cut back, 6 bases at V and 2 bases at J, with 3 bases in the middle. The CDR3 has 11 amino acids. This chain connects TRBV6-6 to TRBJ2-3; D is unclear. The sample here was PBMCs, taken before TCRalphabeta/CD19-depleted stem cell transplant. The sequence was collected from a boy aged 2 to 10 with acute lymphoblastic leukemia, due to receive a stem cell transplant. The CDR3 sequence: CASRDTDTQYF. The CDR3 bases are TGTGCCAGCAGGGACACAGATACGCAGTATTTT.